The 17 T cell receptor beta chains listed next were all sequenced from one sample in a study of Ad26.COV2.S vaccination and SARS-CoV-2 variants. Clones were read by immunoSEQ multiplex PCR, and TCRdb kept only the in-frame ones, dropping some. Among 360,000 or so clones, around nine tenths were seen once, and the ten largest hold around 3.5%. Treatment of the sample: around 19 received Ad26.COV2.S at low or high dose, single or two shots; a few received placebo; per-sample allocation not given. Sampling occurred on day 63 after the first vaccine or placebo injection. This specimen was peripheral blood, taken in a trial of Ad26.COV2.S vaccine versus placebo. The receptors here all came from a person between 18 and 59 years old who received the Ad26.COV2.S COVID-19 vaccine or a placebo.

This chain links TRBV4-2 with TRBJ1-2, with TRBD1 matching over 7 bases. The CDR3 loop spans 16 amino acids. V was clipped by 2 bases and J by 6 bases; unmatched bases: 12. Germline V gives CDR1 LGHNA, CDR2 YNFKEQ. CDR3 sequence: CASSQRLPPQGDGYTF. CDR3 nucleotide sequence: TGTGCCAGCAGCCAACGATTACCACCCCAGGGGGATGGCTACACCTTC.

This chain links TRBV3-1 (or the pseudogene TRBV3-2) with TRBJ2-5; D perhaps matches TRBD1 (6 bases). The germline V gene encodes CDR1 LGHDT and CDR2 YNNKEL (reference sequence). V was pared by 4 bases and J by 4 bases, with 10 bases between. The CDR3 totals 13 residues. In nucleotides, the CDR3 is TGTGCCAGCAGCCTTTTAGGGGGAGAGACCCAGTACTTC. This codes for CASSLLGGETQYF.

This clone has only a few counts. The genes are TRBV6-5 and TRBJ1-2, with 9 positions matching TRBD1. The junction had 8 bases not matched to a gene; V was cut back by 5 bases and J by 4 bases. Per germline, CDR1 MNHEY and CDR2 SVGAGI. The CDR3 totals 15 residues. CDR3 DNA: TGTGCCAGCAGTCCCTTCCGGGACAGGGTCTATGGCTACACCTTC. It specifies CASSPFRDRVYGYTF.

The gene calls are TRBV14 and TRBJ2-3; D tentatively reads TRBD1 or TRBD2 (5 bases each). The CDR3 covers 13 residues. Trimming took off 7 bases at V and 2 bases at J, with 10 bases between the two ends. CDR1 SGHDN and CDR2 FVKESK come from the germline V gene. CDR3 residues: CASNRDVTDTQYF. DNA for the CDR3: TGTGCCAGCAACCGGGACGTCACAGATACGCAGTATTTT.

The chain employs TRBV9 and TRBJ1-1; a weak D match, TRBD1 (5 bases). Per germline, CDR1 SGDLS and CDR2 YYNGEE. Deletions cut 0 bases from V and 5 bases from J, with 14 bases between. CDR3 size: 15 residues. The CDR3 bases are TGTGCCAGCAGCGTAGCTGGGCAAGGGGAAACTGAAGCTTTCTTT. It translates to CASSVAGQGETEAFF.

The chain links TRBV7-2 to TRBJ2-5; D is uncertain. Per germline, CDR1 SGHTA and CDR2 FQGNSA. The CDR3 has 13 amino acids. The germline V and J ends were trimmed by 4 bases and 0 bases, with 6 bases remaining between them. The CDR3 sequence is CASSYAYQETQYF. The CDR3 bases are TGTGCCAGCAGCTATGCCTACCAAGAGACCCAGTACTTC.

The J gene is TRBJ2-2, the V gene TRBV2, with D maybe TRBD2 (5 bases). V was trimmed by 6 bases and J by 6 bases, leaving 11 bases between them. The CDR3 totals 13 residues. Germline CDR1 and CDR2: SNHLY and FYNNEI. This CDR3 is CASREVGAGELFF. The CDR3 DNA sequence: TGTGCCAGCAGGGAGGTGGGCGCCGGGGAGCTGTTTTTT.

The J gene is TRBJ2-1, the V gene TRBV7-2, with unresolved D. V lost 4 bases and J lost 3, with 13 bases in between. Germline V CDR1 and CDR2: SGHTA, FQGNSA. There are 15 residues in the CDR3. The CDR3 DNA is TGTGCCAGCAGCTCCCAACCGACAATCTACAATGAGCAGTTCTTC. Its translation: CASSSQPTIYNEQFF.

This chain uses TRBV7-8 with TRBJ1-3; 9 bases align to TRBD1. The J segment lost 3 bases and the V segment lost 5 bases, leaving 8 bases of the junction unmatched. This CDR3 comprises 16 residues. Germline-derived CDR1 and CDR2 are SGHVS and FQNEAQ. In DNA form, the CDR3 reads TGTGCCAGCAGCATACCAACAGGGGGCGGTGGAAACACCATATATTTT. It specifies CASSIPTGGGGNTIYF.

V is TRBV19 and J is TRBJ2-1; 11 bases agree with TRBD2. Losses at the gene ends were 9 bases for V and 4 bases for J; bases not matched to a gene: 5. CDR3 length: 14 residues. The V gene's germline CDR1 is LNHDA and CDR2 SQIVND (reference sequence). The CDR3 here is CASSGLADYNEQFF. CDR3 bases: TGTGCCAGCTCGGGACTAGCGGATTACAATGAGCAGTTCTTC.

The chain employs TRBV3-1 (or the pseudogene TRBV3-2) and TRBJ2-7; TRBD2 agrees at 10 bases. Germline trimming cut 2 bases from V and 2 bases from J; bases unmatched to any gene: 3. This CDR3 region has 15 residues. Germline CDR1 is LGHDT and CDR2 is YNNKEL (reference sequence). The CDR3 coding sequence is TGTGCCAGCAGCCAATCCCTAGCGGGGGCCTACGAGCAGTACTTC. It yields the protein CASSQSLAGAYEQYF.

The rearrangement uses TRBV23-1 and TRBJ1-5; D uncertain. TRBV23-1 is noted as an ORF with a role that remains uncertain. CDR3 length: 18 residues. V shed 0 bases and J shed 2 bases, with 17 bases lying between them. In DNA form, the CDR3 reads TGCGCCAGCAGTCAATCGTCCCTATGGGGTGTCGGCAATCAGCCCCAGCATTTT. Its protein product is CASSQSSLWGVGNQPQHF.

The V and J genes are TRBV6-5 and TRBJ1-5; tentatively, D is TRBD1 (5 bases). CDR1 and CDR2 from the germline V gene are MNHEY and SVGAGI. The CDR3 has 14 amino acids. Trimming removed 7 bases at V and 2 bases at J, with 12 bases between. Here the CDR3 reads CASNRGNRNQPQHF. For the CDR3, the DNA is TGTGCCAGCAACCGGGGGAACCGCAATCAGCCCCAGCATTTT.

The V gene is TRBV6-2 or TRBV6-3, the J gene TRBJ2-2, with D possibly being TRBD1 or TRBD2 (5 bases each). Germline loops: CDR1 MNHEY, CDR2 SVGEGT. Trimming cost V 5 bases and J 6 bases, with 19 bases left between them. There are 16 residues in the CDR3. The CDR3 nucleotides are TGTGCCAGCAGTCCCTCTAGGGGAGTTCGGGCCGGGGAGCTGTTTTTT. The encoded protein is CASSPSRGVRAGELFF.

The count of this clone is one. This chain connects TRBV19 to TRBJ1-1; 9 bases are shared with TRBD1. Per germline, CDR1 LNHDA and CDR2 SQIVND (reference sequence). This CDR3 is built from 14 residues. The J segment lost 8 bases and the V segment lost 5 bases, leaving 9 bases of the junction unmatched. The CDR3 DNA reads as TGTGCCAGTAGTCCGGGGACAGGGATAGAAGAAGCTTTCTTT. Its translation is CASSPGTGIEEAFF.

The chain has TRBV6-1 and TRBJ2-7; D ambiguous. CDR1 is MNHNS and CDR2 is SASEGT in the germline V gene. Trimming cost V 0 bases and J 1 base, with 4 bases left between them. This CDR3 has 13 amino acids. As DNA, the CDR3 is TGTGCCAGCAGTGAAGCCCCATCCTACGAGCAGTACTTC. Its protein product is CASSEAPSYEQYF.

The chain's CDR3 is CASSPGGEQYF. In DNA, the CDR3 is TGTGCCAGCAGCCCAGGAGGGGAGCAGTACTTC. The chain links TRBV3-1 (or the pseudogene TRBV3-2) to TRBJ2-7, with D perhaps matching TRBD2 (6 bases). The CDR3 contains 11 residues. Germline V CDR1 and CDR2: LGHDT, YNNKEL (reference sequence). V was clipped by 4 bases and J by 7 bases, with 8 bases between them.